The 21 T cell receptor beta chains listed next were all sequenced from one sample in a study of graft-versus-host responses after intestinal transplantation. The method was immunoSEQ multiplex PCR; TCRdb's version includes in-frame clones alone and lacks a portion of them. The sample includes about 96,000 clones, about 94% seen only once; the top ten take around 0.15%. Antigens for these TCRs are unknown. This specimen consisted of unstimulated CD4+ T cells sorted from spleen or lymph node cells, obtained before intestinal transplant. These receptors originate from a human donor who received an intestinal transplant.

CDR3 bases: TGTGCCAGCTCACCCGGGACAGGGGGACCTTACGAGCAGTACTTC. It codes for CASSPGTGGPYEQYF. The chain joins TRBV18 to TRBJ2-7; TRBD1 matches 11 bases. Germline CDR1 KGHSH, CDR2 LQKENI. V gave up 3 bases and J gave up 4 bases; unmatched junction bases: 5. The CDR3 extends over 15 amino acids.

In this sample, this clone turned up once. The chain uses TRBV7-2 and TRBJ2-7; TRBD2 matches 9 bases. The germline V gene encodes CDR1 SGHTA and CDR2 FQGNSA. The CDR3 runs to 18 residues. The V and J ends lost 5 bases and 4 bases, in that order; junction bases with no gene match: 18. The CDR3 DNA follows: TGTGCCAGCAGCCTCCGGCCTGTAAGCGGGGGGTCCTTTTACGAGCAGTACTTC. Its protein product is CASSLRPVSGGSFYEQYF.

V is TRBV6-5 and J is TRBJ2-5, with TRBD2 as a possible D gene (6 bases). Germline CDR1 MNHEY, CDR2 SVGAGI. The CDR3 is made up of 13 amino acids. Trimming took 7 bases from V and 2 from J, leaving 11 bases between them. The CDR3 nucleotides read TGTGCCAGCAAGGGACTGCCTCAAGAGACCCAGTACTTC. Translating gives CASKGLPQETQYF.

This chain connects TRBV7-3 to TRBJ2-1; 7 bases line up with TRBD2. This CDR3 spans 15 amino acids. J was trimmed by 5 bases and V by 3 bases; bases with no gene match: 7. Per germline, CDR1 SGHTA and CDR2 FQGTGA. The DNA for the CDR3 is TGTGCCAGCAGCTTTGAGCGGGGTTTGAACAATGAGCAGTTCTTC. Its protein is CASSFERGLNNEQFF.

As DNA, the CDR3 is TGCGCCAGCAGCACCCGAACACAGAACACCGGGGAGCTGTTTTTT. Protein product: CASSTRTQNTGELFF. This chain connects TRBV5-1 to TRBJ2-2; no clear D. CDR1 and CDR2 (germline): SGHRS, YFSETQ. The CDR3 has 15 residues. V gave up 4 bases and J gave up 1 base, with 11 bases separating them.

The chain is built from TRBV19 and TRBJ2-4, with 7 bases fitting TRBD2. J was trimmed by 3 bases and V by 1 base; bases with no gene match: 3. This CDR3 has 15 residues. The V gene's germline CDR1 is LNHDA and CDR2 SQIVND (reference sequence). Here the CDR3 reads CASSIGGLDKNIQYF. CDR3 sequence (DNA): TGTGCCAGTAGTATAGGAGGACTAGACAAAAACATTCAGTACTTC.

Only one count was recorded for this clone. The chain uses TRBV6-1 and TRBJ2-7; TRBD2 matches 16 bases. Trimming at V came to 1 base and at J to 5 bases, leaving 5 bases not matched to a gene. The CDR3 has 17 residues. Germline-derived CDR1 and CDR2 are MNHNS and SASEGT. The DNA for the CDR3 is TGTGCCAGCAGTGAAGGGGGACTAGCGGGAGGGAGAGACGAGCAGTACTTC. Translation gives CASSEGGLAGGRDEQYF.

The chain couples TRBV5-1 to TRBJ2-7; possible D gene TRBD2, 5 bases. Per germline, CDR1 SGHRS and CDR2 YFSETQ. This CDR3 contains 13 residues. The germline V and J ends were trimmed by 4 bases and 2 bases, with 10 bases remaining between them. The CDR3 DNA reads TGCGCCAGCAGCGTCGGGAACCCCTACGAGCAGTACTTC. Protein: CASSVGNPYEQYF.

CDR3 residues: CASSQERGLAGREELFF. For the CDR3, the DNA is TGCGCCAGCAGCCAAGAGAGAGGACTAGCGGGAAGGGAGGAGCTGTTTTTT. The genes are TRBV4-1 and TRBJ2-2; 12 bases are a match to TRBD2. V was pared by 0 bases and J by 10 bases, with 9 bases of the junction left unmatched. The CDR3 is 17 amino acids. The germline CDR1 and CDR2 sequences are MGHRA and YSYEKL.

V and J are TRBV27 and TRBJ1-6, with a weak D call TRBD1 (6 bases). Germline lookup yields CDR1 MNHEY and CDR2 SMNVEV (reference sequence). CDR3 length equals 14 residues. V lost 6 bases and J lost 7, with 13 bases in between. CDR3 protein: CASRPQGLNSPLHF. The CDR3 nucleotides read TGTGCCAGCAGGCCTCAGGGGCTAAATTCACCCCTCCACTTT.

The rearrangement uses TRBV19 and TRBJ2-7, with D unclear. The length of the CDR3 is 13 residues. Germline lookup yields CDR1 LNHDA and CDR2 SQIVND (reference sequence). With 10 bases removed from V and 3 bases from J, the gap between germline ends came to 16 bases. The DNA of the CDR3 is TGTGCCACCGTTCCAGGTGAATACTACGAGCAGTACTTC. Encoded protein: CATVPGEYYEQYF.

J is TRBJ1-1 and V is TRBV2; 7 nucleotides line up with TRBD1. The CDR3 consists of 14 residues. Per germline, CDR1 SNHLY and CDR2 FYNNEI. After removal of 8 bases from V and 4 bases from J, the junction contained 10 bases not matched to a gene. CDR3 protein: CASGPQGLGTEAFF. The CDR3 DNA is TGTGCCAGCGGGCCACAGGGGTTGGGCACTGAAGCTTTCTTT.

The chain has TRBV6-5 and TRBJ2-1; 7 bases line up with TRBD1. Unmatched junction bases numbered 7, after V lost 6 bases and J lost 2 bases. The CDR3 has 15 residues. Germline V gene sequence: CDR1 MNHEY, CDR2 SVGAGI. CDR3 DNA: TGTGCCAGCAGCTTAGGGACAGCCCCCTACAATGAGCAGTTCTTC. Translation gives CASSLGTAPYNEQFF.

The chain links TRBV28 to TRBJ2-1; D might be TRBD2 (5 bases). This CDR3 comprises 14 residues. The V and J ends lost 6 bases and 6 bases respectively, with 15 bases between them. Germline CDR1 reads MDHEN; CDR2 reads SYDVKM. The CDR3 sequence is CASRTRVRGNEQFF. The CDR3 DNA reads as TGTGCCAGCAGAACCCGGGTCCGGGGCAATGAGCAGTTCTTC.

This chain links TRBV6-4 with TRBJ1-1; tentative D call: TRBD1 (6 bases). The CDR3 spans 14 residues. V was cut by 9 bases and J by 0 bases, with 14 bases left in between. CDR1 is MRHNA, CDR2 SNTAGT, per germline. The CDR3 loop reads CARKDRPMNTEAFF. The DNA of the CDR3 is TGTGCCAGAAAAGACAGGCCCATGAACACTGAAGCTTTCTTT.

The chain employs TRBV18 and TRBJ2-7; 7 bases fit TRBD2. Germline V gives CDR1 KGHSH, CDR2 LQKENI. The CDR3 has 15 residues. Germline trimming cut 1 base from V and 4 bases from J; bases unmatched to any gene: 7. CDR3 sequence (DNA): TGTGCCAGCTCACCACGGGACTACCTACCTTACGAGCAGTACTTC. It is translated as CASSPRDYLPYEQYF.

The gene calls are TRBV5-1 and TRBJ2-7, with TRBD1 matching over 9 bases. Looked up from germline, CDR1 is SGHRS and CDR2 is YFSETQ. The CDR3 contains 14 residues. V lost 6 bases and J lost 1; bases outside the gene matches: 5. The CDR3 region is CASKPGTGSYEQYF. The CDR3 DNA is TGCGCCAGCAAGCCCGGGACAGGGTCCTACGAGCAGTACTTC.

This clone was observed once. The chain has TRBV5-1 and TRBJ2-5; 14 positions agree with TRBD2. CDR1 SGHRS and CDR2 YFSETQ come from the germline V gene. The CDR3 contains 15 residues. With V trimmed by 4 bases and J by 3 bases, 2 bases remained unmatched. This CDR3 reads CASSVTSGREETQYF. For the CDR3, the DNA is TGCGCCAGCAGCGTGACTAGCGGGAGGGAAGAGACCCAGTACTTC.

The chain has TRBV5-6 and TRBJ2-7; 10 bases match TRBD2. The V gene end was trimmed by 4 bases and the J gene end by 4 bases; junction bases not matched to a gene: 8. This CDR3 is built from 15 residues. Germline V gives CDR1 SGHDT, CDR2 YYEEEE. The CDR3 DNA is TGTGCCAGCAGCACGGTACTAGCGGGGTGGTACGAGCAGTACTTC. The encoded protein is CASSTVLAGWYEQYF.

The rearrangement links TRBV4-2 to TRBJ2-1; 12 bases are shared with TRBD2. Germline values: CDR1 LGHNA, CDR2 YNFKEQ. Trimming cost V 4 bases and J 6 bases; bases outside gene matches: 7. CDR3 length: 16 residues. The CDR3 DNA reads TGTGCCAGCAGCCCGACTAGCGGGAGATCGTTCAATGAGCAGTTCTTC. Its protein is CASSPTSGRSFNEQFF.

The table lists this clone with a count of one. This chain connects TRBV10-2 to TRBJ2-7; 9 nucleotides align to TRBD1. The germline gives CDR1 WSHSY, CDR2 SAAADI. With 6 bases clipped from V and 0 bases from J, the junction kept 6 bases outside the gene matches. This CDR3 region has 15 residues. The CDR3 loop reads CASSDGQGSSYEQYF. CDR3 bases: TGCGCCAGCAGCGACGGACAGGGGAGCTCCTACGAGCAGTACTTC.